The 3 T cell receptor beta chains below were found in one sample sequenced in a study of post-analysis software for immune sequencing data. General observations from the study: The five TRBV segments detected at higher frequency in patients than in controls included TRBV5-6, TRBV5-1 and TRBV20-1.

No antigen is known for these receptors. The library was made from cDNA and included unique molecular identifiers. MiXCR, run by TCRdb on the PCR reads, gives a single entry per CDR3 protein. Found here are hundreds of thousands of distinct CDR3 sequences, about 57% of them singletons; the top ten hold approximately 4.5%. Sequenced sample: blood. These receptors were obtained from a girl aged 5-17 years with multiple sclerosis.

This clonotype was observed a few times. The chain couples TRBV29-1 to TRBJ2-7; D may be TRBD1 (6 bases). Germline V lookup: CDR1 SQVTM, CDR2 ANQGSEA. This CDR3 spans 14 amino acids. V was trimmed by 1 base and J by 1 base, leaving 11 bases between them. As DNA, the CDR3 is TGCAGCGTTGAAGGCCCGGACAGATCCTACGAGCAGTACTTC. As protein: CSVEGPDRSYEQYF.

This clonotype has only a few counts. The chain joins TRBV25-1 to TRBJ1-4, with 11 bases matching TRBD1. V shed 2 bases, J shed 4 bases, and the junction held 3 bases outside the gene matches. CDR1 MGHDK and CDR2 SYGVNS come from the germline V gene. The CDR3 covers 16 residues. The DNA of the CDR3 is TGTGCCAGCAGTGAAGGGACAGGGGGTCTTAATGAAAAACTGTTTTTT. Protein sequence: CASSEGTGGLNEKLFF.

This clonotype was observed a handful of times. The chain uses TRBV27 and TRBJ1-4, with 10 bases aligning to TRBD1. Germline CDR1 is MNHEY and CDR2 is SMNVEV (reference sequence). The junction had 8 bases not matched to a gene; V was cut back by 6 bases and J by 10 bases. This CDR3 spans 14 amino acids. The CDR3 loop is CASRTGQGLGKLFF. The CDR3 coding sequence is TGTGCCAGCAGGACGGGACAGGGGCTTGGAAAACTGTTTTTT. The variable domain in full, with the rest retrieved from reference TRBV27 and TRBJ1-4, is EAQVTQNPRYLITVTGKKLTVTCSQNMNHEYMSWYRQDPGLGLRQIYYSMNVEVTDKGDVPEGYKVSRKEKRNFPLILESPSPNQTSLYFCASRTGQGLGKLFFGSGTQLSVL.